One and the same sample provided the 10 T cell receptor beta chains below, sequenced in a study of cytomegalovirus exposure and HLA in healthy donors. The primer mix had 60 Vbeta and 13 Jbeta primers. Method: immunoSEQ multiplex PCR; TCRdb's copy keeps in-frame clones and lacks some. The sample data list 65,000 to 95,000 clones. Sequencing was carried out using PBMCs. These receptors came from a female donor in good health and CMV-seropositive.

The J gene is TRBJ1-1, the V gene TRBV7-2; 7 bases align to TRBD1. The CDR3 has 15 amino acids. V trimming: 0 bases; J trimming: 3 bases; junction bases outside the gene matches: 4. From germline, CDR1 is SGHTA and CDR2 FQGNSA. CDR3 nucleotides: TGTGCCAGCAGCTTAGCGCTGACAGGGTACACTGAAGCTTTCTTT. Its protein is CASSLALTGYTEAFF.

The chain recombines TRBV13 with TRBJ2-7; no firm D call. Trimming shortened V by 1 base and J by 2 bases, and 9 bases separated the two germline ends. The CDR3 consists of 14 residues. CDR1 and CDR2 (germline): PRHDT, FYEKMQ (reference sequence). The CDR3: CASSLVGGTYEQYF. The CDR3 coding sequence is TGTGCCAGCAGCTTAGTTGGCGGAACCTACGAGCAGTACTTC.

The chain is built from TRBV11-2 and TRBJ2-1; 10 positions agree with TRBD2. This CDR3 is 14 amino acids long. V shed 3 bases and J 6 bases; nucleotides not matched to a gene: 2. CDR1 and CDR2 (germline): SGHAT, FQNNGV. The CDR3 protein is CASSFSGGLNEQFF. The CDR3 DNA is TGTGCCAGCAGCTTTAGCGGGGGGCTCAATGAGCAGTTCTTC. Full variable domain (rest looked up from reference TRBV11-2 and TRBJ2-1): EAGVAQSPRYKIIEKRQSVAFWCNPISGHATLYWYQQILGQGPKLLIQFQNNGVVDDSQLPKDRFSAERLKGVDSTLKIQPAKLEDSAVYLCASSFSGGLNEQFFGPGTRLTVL.

The chain joins TRBV11-2 to TRBJ1-4; tentatively, D is TRBD1 (5 bases). V was shortened by 5 bases and J by 8 bases, with 18 bases between the two germline ends. The CDR3 has 15 amino acids. Germline V CDR1 and CDR2: SGHAT, FQNNGV. In nucleotides, the CDR3 is TGTGCCAGCAGCACCCTTACGGGGGATAGAGAAAAACTGTTTTTT. Amino acids: CASSTLTGDREKLFF.

The V gene is TRBV7-8, the J gene TRBJ1-1, with 8 bases lining up with TRBD1. The CDR3 spans 13 residues. After removal of 5 bases from V and 5 bases from J, the junction contained 4 bases not matched to a gene. The germline V gene encodes CDR1 SGHVS and CDR2 FQNEAQ. CDR3: CASSPRTGTEAFF. The CDR3 DNA is TGTGCCAGCAGCCCCAGGACAGGGACTGAAGCTTTCTTT.

This sequence joins TRBV5-5 and TRBJ1-1; no definite D call. The CDR3 totals 12 residues. Germline V gives CDR1 SGHKS, CDR2 YYEKEE (reference sequence). V lost 1 base, J lost 7 bases, and 8 bases lay in between. The CDR3: CASSLRGDEAFF. CDR3 coding DNA: TGTGCCAGCAGCTTGAGAGGAGATGAAGCTTTCTTT. Full variable domain (missing parts from reference TRBV5-5 and TRBJ1-1): DAGVTQSPTHLIKTRGQQVTLRCSPISGHKSVSWYQQVLGQGPQFIFQYYEKEERGRGNFPDRFSARQFPNYSSELNVNALLLGDSALYLCASSLRGDEAFFGQGTRLTVV.

The chain is built from TRBV15 and TRBJ2-7; the D gene is possibly TRBD2 (6 bases). CDR3 length: 14 residues. The V end lost 7 bases, the J end lost 4 bases, and 17 bases lay between the germline ends. Per germline, CDR1 LNHNV and CDR2 YYDKDF (reference sequence). The CDR3 region is CATTPGGGRYEQYF. The CDR3, as DNA: TGTGCCACCACCCCCGGGGGTGGTAGATACGAGCAGTACTTC.

This sequence joins TRBV28 and TRBJ1-1; D is uncertain. Deletions cut 5 bases from V and 11 bases from J, with 15 bases between. CDR3 size: 12 residues. Germline V gene lookup returns CDR1 MDHEN and CDR2 SYDVKM. Written as DNA, the CDR3 is TGTGCCAGCAGTCTTCCGCGGGGTCGCGCTTTCTTT. This codes for CASSLPRGRAFF.

The chain is built from TRBV6-6 and TRBJ1-2; possibly TRBD1 for D (5 bases). Looked up from germline, CDR1 is MNHNY and CDR2 is SVGAGI (reference sequence). This CDR3 contains 14 residues. Trimming shortened V by 10 bases and J by 7 bases, and 22 bases separated the two germline ends. CDR3 in DNA: TGTGCCACCCCCGGGACTCCGTGGGGAGTTGGCTACACCTTC. Translated, it gives CATPGTPWGVGYTF.

This chain links TRBV11-2 with TRBJ2-2; maybe TRBD1 (5 bases). This CDR3 is built from 16 residues. Germline V gives CDR1 SGHAT, CDR2 FQNNGV. The germline V and J ends were trimmed by 1 base and 4 bases, with 13 bases remaining between them. In DNA form, the CDR3 reads TGTGCCAGCAGCTTAGTGCAGGGTAAACCCACCGGGGAGCTGTTTTTT. Residues: CASSLVQGKPTGELFF.